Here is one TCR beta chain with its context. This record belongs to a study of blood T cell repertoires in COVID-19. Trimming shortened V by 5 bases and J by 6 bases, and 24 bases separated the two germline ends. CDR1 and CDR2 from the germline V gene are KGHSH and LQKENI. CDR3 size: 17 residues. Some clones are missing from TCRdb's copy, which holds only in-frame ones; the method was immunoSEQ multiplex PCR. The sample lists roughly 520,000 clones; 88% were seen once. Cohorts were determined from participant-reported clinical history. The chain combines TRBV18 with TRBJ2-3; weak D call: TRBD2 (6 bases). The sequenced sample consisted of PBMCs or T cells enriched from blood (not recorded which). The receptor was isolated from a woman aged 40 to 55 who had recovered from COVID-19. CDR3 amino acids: CASSERLADLGQDTQYF. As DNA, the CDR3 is TGTGCCAGCTCAGAACGTTTAGCGGATCTTGGGCAGGATACGCAGTATTTT.